This T cell receptor (beta chain) is from a study of beta chain features in type 1 diabetes. V was clipped by 4 bases and J by 7 bases, with 12 bases between them. The CDR3 has 13 amino acids. Germline V gives CDR1 MGHDK, CDR2 SYGVNS. As for this clone: Its specificity is not known.

Reverse transcription of all isolated RNA meant that expressed TCRB transcripts were sequenced. The table came from immunoSEQ multiplex PCR; TCRdb's copy has only in-frame clones and leaves some out. In the table there are under 850,000 clones, over 10% of which are singletons. Study-wide points: In all four CD4+ subsets, TCRB CDR3 length was significantly, moderately reduced in type 1 diabetes.

Material: naive CD4+ T cells from blood. This sequence originates from a man aged 18 to 30 with type 1 diabetes. The chain employs TRBV25-1 and TRBJ2-3; unclear D gene. The CDR3 loop reads CASSGKRYNTQYF. As DNA, the CDR3 is TGTGCCAGCAGTGGGAAGAGGTACAATACGCAGTATTTT.